Listed here are 5 T cell receptor beta chains from one sample, sequenced in a study of regulatory T cells in long-lasting Graves disease. TCR beta libraries were built with iRepertoire HTBI primers and Arm-PCR of CDR3 regions. Each CDR3 protein is one row after TCRdb ran MiXCR on the multiplex PCR reads. The sample has fewer than 600,000 distinct CDR3 sequences, around a fifth seen once. Stated time point: persistent/refractory GD, antithyroid drugs over 5 years with positive TRAb. Extracted PBMC RNA gave rise to the TCR library. The specimen comprised peripheral blood mononuclear cells (PBMCs), sampled when the disease was refractory, from a patient treated with antithyroid drugs. Receptor source: a female donor with Graves disease.

This clonotype has a count of ten or more. The genes are TRBV16 and TRBJ1-2; D remains unclear. The V and J ends lost 0 bases and 2 bases respectively, with 16 bases between them. The V gene's germline CDR1 is KGHSY and CDR2 FQNENV. The CDR3 has 17 amino acids. In nucleotides, the CDR3 is TGTGCCAGCAGCCAATCCCTTTCGGGGATGGGGAACTATGGCTACACCTTC. Translated: CASSQSLSGMGNYGYTF.

In regard to this clonotype: A much bigger clone sits one base away, suggesting this may be a read error. The V and J genes are TRBV6-2 or TRBV6-3 and TRBJ1-1; 8 nucleotides match TRBD1. The germline V gene has CDR1 MNHEY and CDR2 SVGEGT. The CDR3 runs 12 residues. The CDR3 DNA sequence: TGTGTGGCGGACAGGGAGGGTACTGAAGCTTTCTTT. Its protein is CVADREGTEAFF.

This clonotype was recorded many times. The chain is built from TRBV6-1 and TRBJ1-1; the D gene is possibly TRBD1 (5 bases). Germline CDR1 is MNHNS and CDR2 is SASEGT. The V end lost 6 bases, the J end lost 0 bases, and 11 bases lay between the germline ends. This CDR3 has 14 amino acids. The CDR3 is CASRRQRMNTEAFF. The CDR3 DNA reads TGTGCCAGCAGAAGACAGAGAATGAACACTGAAGCTTTCTTT.

Ten or more counts support this clonotype. CDR3 nucleotides: TGTGCCAGCACCCGGTGGGAGGGAGAGACCCAGTACTTC. Residues: CASTRWEGETQYF. The chain combines TRBV7-2 with TRBJ2-5; 7 nucleotides align to TRBD2. Losses at the gene ends were 7 bases for V and 4 bases for J; bases not matched to a gene: 6. Germline values: CDR1 SGHTA, CDR2 FQGNSA. This CDR3 is 13 amino acids long. Looking up the rest from reference TRBV7-2 and TRBJ2-5 gives the full variable domain: GAGVSQSPSNKVTEKGKDVELRCDPISGHTALYWYRQSLGQGLEFLIYFQGNSAPDKSGLPSDRFSAERTGGSVSTLTIQRTQQEDSAVYLCASTRWEGETQYFGPGTRLLVL.

This clonotype was detected many times. This rearrangement joins TRBV28 to TRBJ1-1, with no clear D. The CDR3 loop spans 13 amino acids. The germline V gene encodes CDR1 MDHEN and CDR2 SYDVKM. V was cut by 5 bases and J by 2 bases, with 9 bases left in between. The CDR3, as DNA: TGTGCCAGCAGTAACGGGCTTAACACTGAAGCTTTCTTT. This codes for CASSNGLNTEAFF.